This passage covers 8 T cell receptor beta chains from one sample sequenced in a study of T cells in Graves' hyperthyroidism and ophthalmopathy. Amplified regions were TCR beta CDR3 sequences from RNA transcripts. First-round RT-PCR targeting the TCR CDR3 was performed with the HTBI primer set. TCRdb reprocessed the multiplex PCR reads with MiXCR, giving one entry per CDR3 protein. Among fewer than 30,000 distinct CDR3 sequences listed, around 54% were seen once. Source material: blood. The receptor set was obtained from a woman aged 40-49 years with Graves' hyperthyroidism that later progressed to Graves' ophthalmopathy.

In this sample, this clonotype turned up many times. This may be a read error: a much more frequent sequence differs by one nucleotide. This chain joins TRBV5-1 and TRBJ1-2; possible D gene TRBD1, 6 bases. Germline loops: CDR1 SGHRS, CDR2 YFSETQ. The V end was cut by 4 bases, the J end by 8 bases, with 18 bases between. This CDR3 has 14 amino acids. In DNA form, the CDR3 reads TGCGCCAGCAGCCGGGAGGGGGGGATCGAGGGCTACACCTTC. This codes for CASSREGGIEGYTF.

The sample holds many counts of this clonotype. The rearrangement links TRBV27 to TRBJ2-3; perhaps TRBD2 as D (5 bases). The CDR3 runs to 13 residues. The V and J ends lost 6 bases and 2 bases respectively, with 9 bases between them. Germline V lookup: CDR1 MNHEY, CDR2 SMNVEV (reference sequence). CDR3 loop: CASRRGNTDTQYF. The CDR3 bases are TGTGCCAGCAGACGGGGAAACACAGATACGCAGTATTTT.

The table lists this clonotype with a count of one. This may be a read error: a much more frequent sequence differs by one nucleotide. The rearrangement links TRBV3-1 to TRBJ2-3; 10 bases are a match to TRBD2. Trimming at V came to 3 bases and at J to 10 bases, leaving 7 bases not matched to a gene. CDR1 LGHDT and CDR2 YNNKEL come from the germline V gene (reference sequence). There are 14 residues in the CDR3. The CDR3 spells CASSQLAGEYSQYF. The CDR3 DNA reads TGTGCCAGCAGCCAGCTAGCGGGAGAATATTCGCAGTATTTT.

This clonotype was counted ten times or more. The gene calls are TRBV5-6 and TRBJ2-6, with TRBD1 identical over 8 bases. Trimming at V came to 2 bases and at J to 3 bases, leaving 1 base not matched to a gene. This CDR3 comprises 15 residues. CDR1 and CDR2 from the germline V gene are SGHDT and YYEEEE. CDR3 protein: CASSLQGDGANVLTF. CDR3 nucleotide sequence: TGTGCCAGCAGCTTACAGGGGGATGGGGCCAACGTCCTGACTTTC.

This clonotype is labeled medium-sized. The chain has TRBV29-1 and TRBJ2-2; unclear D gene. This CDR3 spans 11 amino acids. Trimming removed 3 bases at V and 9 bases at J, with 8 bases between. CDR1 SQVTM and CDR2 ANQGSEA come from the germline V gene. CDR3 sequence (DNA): TGCAGCGTTGACGCTGGCCGGGAGCTGTTTTTT. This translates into CSVDAGRELFF.

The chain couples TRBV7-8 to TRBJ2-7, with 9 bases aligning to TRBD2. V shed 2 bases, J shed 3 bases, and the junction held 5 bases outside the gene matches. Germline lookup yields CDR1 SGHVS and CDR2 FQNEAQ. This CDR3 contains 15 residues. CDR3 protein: CASSLRTSGYYEQYF. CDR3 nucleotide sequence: TGTGCCAGCAGCTTACGAACTAGCGGGTACTACGAGCAGTACTTC.

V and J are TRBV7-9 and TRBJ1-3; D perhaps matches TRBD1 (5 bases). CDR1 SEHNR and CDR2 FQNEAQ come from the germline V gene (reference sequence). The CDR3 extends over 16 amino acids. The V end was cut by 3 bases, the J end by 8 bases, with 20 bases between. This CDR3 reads CASSFFVRGPPDTIYF. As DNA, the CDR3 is TGTGCCAGCAGCTTCTTCGTTCGGGGCCCTCCGGACACCATATATTTT.

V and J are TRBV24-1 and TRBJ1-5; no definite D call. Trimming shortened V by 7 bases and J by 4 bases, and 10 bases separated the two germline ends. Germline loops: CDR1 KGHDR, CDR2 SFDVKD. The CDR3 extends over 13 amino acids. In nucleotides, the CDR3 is TGTGCCACCAGCCAAAGCCAGAATCAGCCCCAGCATTTT. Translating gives CATSQSQNQPQHF.